This T cell receptor (beta chain) was obtained from a study of T-cell reconstitution after alpha-beta-depleted transplantation in children (dated by TCRdb to about 2016). Turning to the overall study: Using TCR repertoire profiling, the study followed T-cell immune reconstitution in a quantitative way in children after TCRalphabeta/CD19-depleted allogeneic hematopoietic cell transplantation.

From the cysteine through the phenylalanine, the CDR3 covers 15 amino acids. Only the CDR3 region is kept as DNA, spanning 45 bases read in frame from base 1. CDR1 SGHDN and CDR2 FVKESK are derived from the germline V gene. Cut back by 3 bases and 5 bases, the V and J ends lie 14 bases apart. On this clonotype: Its antigen remains undetermined. Within one base of it there is no much larger clone, and no base qualities were kept.

The library was generated by PCR. Sequencing used an Illumina HiSeq 2500. TCR libraries were prepared with molecular barcoding, using unique molecular identifiers to normalize TCRbeta repertoire quantification. TCRdb reworked the public reads: Q25 trimming with fastp, MiXCR clone assembly, productive beta chains retained. A single entry per CDR3 protein holds the most common genes and DNA from its merged rows. In all, the sample holds 640,000 or so distinct CDR3 sequences, and 16% of those were seen once. Together, the top ten hold 0.8% to 1.1% of the sample. The source of this sequence is a human donor who donated a stem cell graft to a child with acute myeloid leukemia. This sequence uses TRBV14 and TRBJ2-1; tentative D gene TRBD2, with 5 bases matching. Sequenced here: PBMCs from the stem cell graft donor, sampled from the stem cell graft. The nucleotide sequence reads as follows: TGTGCCAGCAGCCAGTGGGTGACTACCGACAATGAGCAGTTCTTC. This translates into CASSQWVTTDNEQFF.